The rows below give T cell receptor beta chains drawn from one sample of a study of neoadjuvant anti-PD-1 for oral cavity cancer. Sequenced by immunoSEQ multiplex PCR; TCRdb stores in-frame clones only, minus some. The table records about 61,000 clones, roughly 84% of them present only once. This specimen was PBMCs, taken before nivolumab (anti-PD-1) treatment. These receptors originate from a person between 35 and 79 years old with oral cavity squamous cell carcinoma. Both conserved end residues are part of each CDR3. Fields, in order: V gene, CDR3 length, D gene, J gene, CDR3 protein. The D gene is left open where the match is weak.

V gene: TRBV13; CDR3 length: 15; D gene: NA; J gene: TRBJ2-7; CDR3 protein: CASSLKGGLIYEQYF
V gene: TRBV5-1; CDR3 length: 14; D gene: NA; J gene: TRBJ2-2; CDR3 protein: CASSLDGGFGELFF
V gene: TRBV4-1; CDR3 length: 15; D gene: TRBD2; J gene: TRBJ2-2; CDR3 protein: CASSQPLAGGGELFF
V gene: TRBV19; CDR3 length: 14; D gene: NA; J gene: TRBJ1-2; CDR3 protein: CASRNVEISYGYTF
V gene: TRBV19; CDR3 length: 13; D gene: NA; J gene: TRBJ2-5; CDR3 protein: CASSRAFQETQYF
V gene: TRBV19; CDR3 length: 15; D gene: TRBD2; J gene: TRBJ2-5; CDR3 protein: CASKPGGGARETQYF
V gene: TRBV5-1; CDR3 length: 16; D gene: TRBD2; J gene: TRBJ2-3; CDR3 protein: CASSSRTSASTDTQYF
V gene: TRBV28; CDR3 length: 16; D gene: NA; J gene: TRBJ1-1; CDR3 protein: CASRLRAQAGFTEAFF
V gene: TRBV4-2; CDR3 length: 21; D gene: TRBD2; J gene: TRBJ2-1; CDR3 protein: CASSQDPWTSGGPNTYNEQFF
V gene: TRBV27; CDR3 length: 13; D gene: TRBD1; J gene: TRBJ1-1; CDR3 protein: CASRDTGGTEAFF
V gene: TRBV7-3; CDR3 length: 15; D gene: NA; J gene: TRBJ1-6; CDR3 protein: CASSLTGSYNSPLHF
V gene: TRBV6-5; CDR3 length: 14; D gene: TRBD1; J gene: TRBJ1-2; CDR3 protein: CASSQGDRAYGYTF
V gene: TRBV5-4; CDR3 length: 13; D gene: NA; J gene: TRBJ1-1; CDR3 protein: CASSLQGNTEAFF
V gene: TRBV10-3; CDR3 length: 18; D gene: NA; J gene: TRBJ2-6; CDR3 protein: CAISEVDSAVSGANVLTF
V gene: TRBV9; CDR3 length: 19; D gene: TRBD1; J gene: TRBJ2-1; CDR3 protein: CASSLGTGKTPSSYNEQFF
V gene: TRBV6-1; CDR3 length: 15; D gene: TRBD1; J gene: TRBJ1-3; CDR3 protein: CASSDTGDSGNTIYF
V gene: TRBV19; CDR3 length: 12; D gene: NA; J gene: TRBJ2-3; CDR3 protein: CASSIRTGAQYF
V gene: TRBV30; CDR3 length: 13; D gene: NA; J gene: TRBJ1-1; CDR3 protein: CAWSSHMNTEAFF
V gene: TRBV5-1; CDR3 length: 13; D gene: NA; J gene: TRBJ2-3; CDR3 protein: CASRRDGADTQYF
V gene: TRBV2; CDR3 length: 15; D gene: NA; J gene: TRBJ2-1; CDR3 protein: CATSPQGSAYNEQFF
V gene: TRBV6-5; CDR3 length: 13; D gene: NA; J gene: TRBJ1-3; CDR3 protein: CASSYGDGYTIYF
V gene: TRBV7-8; CDR3 length: 14; D gene: TRBD1; J gene: TRBJ2-3; CDR3 protein: CASSPWDRGGTQYF
V gene: TRBV6-1; CDR3 length: 15; D gene: NA; J gene: TRBJ1-5; CDR3 protein: CASSEVPGSNQPQHF
V gene: TRBV6-1; CDR3 length: 14; D gene: NA; J gene: TRBJ2-5; CDR3 protein: CASSADRQGETQYF
V gene: TRBV5-1; CDR3 length: 13; D gene: NA; J gene: TRBJ2-7; CDR3 protein: CASSLQDTYEQYF
V gene: TRBV29-1; CDR3 length: 11; D gene: NA; J gene: TRBJ1-2; CDR3 protein: CSVELNYGYTF
V gene: TRBV5-1; CDR3 length: 16; D gene: NA; J gene: TRBJ2-5; CDR3 protein: CASSLAGNSGQETQYF
V gene: TRBV5-6; CDR3 length: 12; D gene: NA; J gene: TRBJ2-7; CDR3 protein: CASSLGTYEQYF
V gene: TRBV5-6; CDR3 length: 17; D gene: NA; J gene: TRBJ2-4; CDR3 protein: CASSLGETRLAKNIQYF
V gene: TRBV7-9; CDR3 length: 16; D gene: NA; J gene: TRBJ2-6; CDR3 protein: CASSSLGTSGANVLTF
V gene: TRBV11-2; CDR3 length: 13; D gene: TRBD1; J gene: TRBJ1-2; CDR3 protein: CASSSRGQDGYTF
V gene: TRBV19; CDR3 length: 16; D gene: TRBD1; J gene: TRBJ2-4; CDR3 protein: CASSQQGEGAKNIQYF
V gene: TRBV28; CDR3 length: 17; D gene: NA; J gene: TRBJ1-5; CDR3 protein: CASSFLRSSSSNQPQHF
V gene: TRBV6-1; CDR3 length: 13; D gene: NA; J gene: TRBJ1-5; CDR3 protein: CASSDIQVRAQHF
V gene: TRBV11-2; CDR3 length: 12; D gene: NA; J gene: TRBJ2-2; CDR3 protein: CASSYQTGELFF
V gene: TRBV5-6; CDR3 length: 16; D gene: TRBD1; J gene: TRBJ1-5; CDR3 protein: CASSLSPTGKRQPQHF
V gene: TRBV7-2; CDR3 length: 15; D gene: NA; J gene: TRBJ1-2; CDR3 protein: CASSPESGAFYGYTF
V gene: TRBV13; CDR3 length: 12; D gene: TRBD2; J gene: TRBJ2-3; CDR3 protein: CASSPPLAGSNF
V gene: TRBV7-9; CDR3 length: 16; D gene: NA; J gene: TRBJ2-1; CDR3 protein: CASSFSDRSPNNEQFF
V gene: TRBV15; CDR3 length: 16; D gene: NA; J gene: TRBJ1-4; CDR3 protein: CATSRVVGLANEKLFF
V gene: TRBV4-1; CDR3 length: 15; D gene: NA; J gene: TRBJ2-7; CDR3 protein: CASSRLQGTSYEQYF
V gene: TRBV6-5; CDR3 length: 14; D gene: NA; J gene: TRBJ2-7; CDR3 protein: CASSPQNRVQKQYF
V gene: TRBV10-1; CDR3 length: 15; D gene: NA; J gene: TRBJ2-3; CDR3 protein: CASSGGEDSTDTQYF
V gene: TRBV10-3; CDR3 length: 16; D gene: TRBD2; J gene: TRBJ2-3; CDR3 protein: CATRPGRDYPLDTQYF
V gene: TRBV6-5; CDR3 length: 12; D gene: NA; J gene: TRBJ1-1; CDR3 protein: CASSSPGWEAFF
V gene: TRBV10-1; CDR3 length: 15; D gene: NA; J gene: TRBJ1-6; CDR3 protein: CASSESADGHSPLHF
V gene: TRBV11-2; CDR3 length: 17; D gene: TRBD2; J gene: TRBJ2-5; CDR3 protein: CASSLGTSGRGEETQYF
V gene: TRBV10-3; CDR3 length: 13; D gene: NA; J gene: TRBJ1-1; CDR3 protein: CAISESTGGRAFF
V gene: TRBV30; CDR3 length: 14; D gene: TRBD1; J gene: TRBJ1-4; CDR3 protein: CAWPYRGYLEKLFF
V gene: TRBV6-4; CDR3 length: 13; D gene: NA; J gene: TRBJ1-2; CDR3 protein: CASSPRGQGGYTF
V gene: TRBV7-9; CDR3 length: 13; D gene: NA; J gene: TRBJ2-2; CDR3 protein: CASSPGQTGELFF
V gene: TRBV19; CDR3 length: 16; D gene: TRBD1; J gene: TRBJ1-1; CDR3 protein: CASSKGQGLENTEAFF
V gene: TRBV7-6; CDR3 length: 14; D gene: NA; J gene: TRBJ1-3; CDR3 protein: CASSNNGFGNTIYF
V gene: TRBV7-6; CDR3 length: 14; D gene: NA; J gene: TRBJ1-1; CDR3 protein: CASSSQGGNTEAFF
V gene: TRBV27; CDR3 length: 13; D gene: NA; J gene: TRBJ1-2; CDR3 protein: CASSPSGRFEYTF
V gene: TRBV19; CDR3 length: 16; D gene: NA; J gene: TRBJ2-2; CDR3 protein: CASSPPRGRGTGELFF
V gene: TRBV11-2; CDR3 length: 13; D gene: NA; J gene: TRBJ2-7; CDR3 protein: CASSLALPSEQYF
V gene: TRBV7-8; CDR3 length: 20; D gene: TRBD2; J gene: TRBJ2-7; CDR3 protein: CASSFPRTSGTRSSSYEQYF
V gene: TRBV6-5; CDR3 length: 15; D gene: NA; J gene: TRBJ1-1; CDR3 protein: CASLGGVYMNTEAFF